This record looks at one T cell receptor (beta chain) sequence and its context. Antigen specificity is unknown. The data originate from a study of post-analysis software for immune sequencing data. Study in general: The study covered relapsing-remitting, secondary progressive and progressive-relapsing courses of multiple sclerosis. Study findings and constraints: Controls had significantly higher normalized Chao1 diversity than multiple sclerosis patients. With F measure, samples from one preparation batch clustered together strongly.

Prepared TCR beta cDNA libraries contained unique molecular identifiers. T cells numbering roughly 1 to 10 million gave rise to a few hundred thousand cDNA molecules. TCRdb re-analysed the PCR reads in MiXCR, keeping a single row per CDR3 protein. The data show 380,000 or so distinct CDR3 sequences, less than 35% seen once. Sequencing input: blood. The TCR sequence derives from a girl between 10 and 17 years old with multiple sclerosis.

In DNA, the CDR3 is TGCGCCAGTAACCGGACCCCGGAGGAAGAGCAGTACTTC. Translated: CASNRTPEEEQYF. The chain carries TRBV4-1 and TRBJ2-5, with D possibly TRBD2 on 5 matching bases. This CDR3 has 13 amino acids. Trimming took off 9 bases at V and 11 bases at J, with 22 bases between the two ends. Germline V gene data show CDR1 as MGHRA and CDR2 as YSYEKL.